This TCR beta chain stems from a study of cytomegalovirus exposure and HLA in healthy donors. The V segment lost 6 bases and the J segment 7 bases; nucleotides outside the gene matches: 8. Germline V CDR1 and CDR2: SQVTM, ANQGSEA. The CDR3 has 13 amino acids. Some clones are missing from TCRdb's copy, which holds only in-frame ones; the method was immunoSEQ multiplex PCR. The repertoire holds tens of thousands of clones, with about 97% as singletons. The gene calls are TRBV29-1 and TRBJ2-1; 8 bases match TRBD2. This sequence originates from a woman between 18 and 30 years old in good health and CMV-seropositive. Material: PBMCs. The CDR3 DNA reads TGCAGCGTGGGGTCTAGCGGGCGTAATGAGCAGTTCTTC. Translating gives CSVGSSGRNEQFF.